Listed here are 23 T cell receptor beta chains from one sample, sequenced in a study of T cell clonotyping in hematopoietic cell transplantation. Only in-frame clones appear in the TCRdb table, and some are missing; sequencing was by immunoSEQ multiplex PCR. Of under 13,000 clones in the sample, about 89% are singletons; the top ten hold about 40%. The input for sequencing was PBMCs, taken 180 days after allogeneic stem cell transplant. The receptors shown here come from a male patient aged 60 to 75 who had an allogeneic stem cell transplant from an unrelated donor, so the T cells may come from the graft donor. Some clones in this sample may be carry-over from other donors' samples.

The chain links TRBV19 to TRBJ1-4; D call uncertain. The CDR3 consists of 14 residues. The germline V gene encodes CDR1 LNHDA and CDR2 SQIVND (reference sequence). The V gene lost 3 bases and the J gene lost 5 bases, with 10 bases spanning the gap. Written as DNA, the CDR3 is TGTGCCAGTAGTATGTCAACAGCGAATGAAAAACTGTTTTTT. Amino acids: CASSMSTANEKLFF.

V usage is TRBV19 and J usage is TRBJ2-2; TRBD2 agrees at 7 bases. Germline CDR1 and CDR2: LNHDA and SQIVND (reference sequence). The CDR3 runs 11 residues. The ends lost 10 bases at V and 8 bases at J; junction bases unmatched: 4. The CDR3 DNA reads TGTGCCACCTATAGCGGGGGGGAGCTGTTTTTT. Translating it yields CATYSGGELFF.

The chain employs TRBV28 and TRBJ1-1, with D maybe TRBD1 (5 bases). This CDR3 has 14 residues. V lost 5 bases and J lost 2, with 12 bases in between. Germline V lookup: CDR1 MDHEN, CDR2 SYDVKM. DNA for the CDR3: TGTGCCAGCAGTACCCAGGGTATTAACACTGAAGCTTTCTTT. Residues: CASSTQGINTEAFF.

CDR3 loop: CASSVMVGEQYF. CDR3 DNA sequence: TGTGCCAGCAGCGTGATGGTCGGCGAGCAGTACTTC. The chain carries TRBV5-6 and TRBJ2-7; no firm D call. The CDR3 is made up of 12 amino acids. Per the germline V gene, CDR1 is SGHDT and CDR2 is YYEEEE. Between the trimmed V and J ends, which lost 4 bases and 6 bases, there was a span of 11 bases.

This sequence joins TRBV4-1 and TRBJ1-2, with D unresolved. CDR3 length: 16 amino acids. Trimming left V 3 bases short and J 0 bases short, with 14 bases between. CDR1 and CDR2 from the germline V gene are MGHRA and YSYEKL. The CDR3, as DNA: TGCGCCAGCAGCCATGTAATGACGGCAGCTAACTATGGCTACACCTTC. Amino acids: CASSHVMTAANYGYTF.

The chain combines TRBV7-2 with TRBJ1-2; D is perhaps TRBD1 (5 bases). Germline CDR1 SGHTA, CDR2 FQGNSA. The CDR3 sequence is 13 residues long. V shed 5 bases and J shed 6 bases, with 13 bases lying between them. The CDR3 DNA is TGTGCCAGCAGCCCGGCGGGGGGAAATGGCTACACCTTC. It specifies CASSPAGGNGYTF.

This chain uses TRBV11-2 with TRBJ2-7; tentative D call: TRBD1 (5 bases). The germline V gene has CDR1 SGHAT and CDR2 FQNNGV. The CDR3 totals 14 residues. The ends were cut back, 3 bases at V and 3 bases at J, with 12 bases in the middle. For the CDR3, the DNA is TGTGCCAGCAGCTTCGCCAGGGATGGCTACGAGCAGTACTTC. It specifies CASSFARDGYEQYF. Full variable domain (remainder filled in from reference TRBV11-2 and TRBJ2-7): EAGVAQSPRYKIIEKRQSVAFWCNPISGHATLYWYQQILGQGPKLLIQFQNNGVVDDSQLPKDRFSAERLKGVDSTLKIQPAKLEDSAVYLCASSFARDGYEQYFGPGTRLTVT.

This chain connects TRBV19 to TRBJ2-3; 13 positions match TRBD2. After removal of 6 bases from V and 5 bases from J, the junction contained 11 bases not matched to a gene. Germline V gene lookup returns CDR1 LNHDA and CDR2 SQIVND (reference sequence). The CDR3 extends over 17 amino acids. The CDR3 region is CASSLLAGGPGRDTQYF. The CDR3 coding sequence is TGTGCCAGTAGCCTACTAGCGGGGGGGCCGGGTAGAGATACGCAGTATTTT.

This clone has only one observation. The rearrangement uses TRBV5-1 and TRBJ2-5; D possibly corresponds to TRBD1 (5 bases). Germline loops: CDR1 SGHRS, CDR2 YFSETQ. Trimming removed 1 base at V and 4 bases at J, with 11 bases between. The CDR3 runs to 14 residues. CDR3 nucleotide sequence: TGCGCCAGCAGCTTGCAGGGAACCGGAGAGACCCAGTACTTC. Amino acids: CASSLQGTGETQYF.

The chain couples TRBV7-2 to TRBJ1-1, with 8 bases identical to TRBD1. CDR3 length: 15 amino acids. The germline V gene encodes CDR1 SGHTA and CDR2 FQGNSA. The ends lost 5 bases at V and 2 bases at J; junction bases unmatched: 7. CDR3 coding DNA: TGTGCCAGCAGCCTAACAGGGGGTGTTAACACTGAAGCTTTCTTT. Translating it yields CASSLTGGVNTEAFF.

The chain combines TRBV6-6 with TRBJ2-6; D remains unclear. The CDR3 totals 13 residues. CDR1 and CDR2 (germline): MNHNY, SVGAGI (reference sequence). Trimming removed 10 bases at V and 2 bases at J, with 9 bases between. CDR3 nucleotide sequence: TGTGCCACCCAAGGCACTGGGGCCAACGTCCTGACTTTC. It yields the protein CATQGTGANVLTF.

The gene calls are TRBV19 and TRBJ1-5, with 7 bases fitting TRBD1. The V gene end was trimmed by 9 bases and the J gene end by 6 bases; junction bases not matched to a gene: 14. The germline V gene has CDR1 LNHDA and CDR2 SQIVND (reference sequence). The CDR3 runs 15 residues. CDR3 sequence reads: CASQKGQAPSQPQHF. The CDR3 nucleotides are TGTGCCAGCCAGAAAGGACAGGCGCCAAGTCAGCCCCAGCATTTT.

The V and J genes are TRBV7-3 and TRBJ2-5, with D perhaps TRBD2 (6 bases). Germline V CDR1 and CDR2: SGHTA, FQGTGA. V was clipped by 1 base and J by 5 bases, with 11 bases between them. The CDR3 is made up of 14 amino acids. The DNA for the CDR3 is TGTGCCAGCAGCTTAAGCGGGGCGTTGGAGACCCAGTACTTC. Residues: CASSLSGALETQYF.

V usage is TRBV25-1 and J usage is TRBJ1-1, with D tentatively TRBD1 (5 bases). The CDR3 extends over 15 amino acids. The germline V and J ends were trimmed by 5 bases and 8 bases, with 21 bases remaining between them. CDR1 and CDR2 (germline): MGHDK, SYGVNS. The CDR3 DNA reads as TGTGCCAGCAGTCCGCACGGGACGGGGAGTACCGAAGCTTTCTTT. Its translation: CASSPHGTGSTEAFF.

The chain recombines TRBV21-1 with TRBJ2-7; no check of the table's D call, TRBD1, against the DNA was made. TRBV21-1 represents a pseudogene. The CDR3 is 15 residues long. The CDR3 sequence: CASSKPRDRGSEQYF. As DNA, the CDR3 is TGTGCCAGCAGCAAACCACGGGACAGGGGAAGCGAGCAGTACTTC.

This clone was detected only once. V and J are TRBV5-5 and TRBJ1-1; D may be TRBD1 (5 bases). The CDR3 has 14 residues. Per the germline V gene, CDR1 is SGHKS and CDR2 is YYEKEE (reference sequence). The V and J ends lost 4 bases and 5 bases respectively, with 15 bases between them. CDR3 nucleotide sequence: TGTGCCAGCAGCCTTCCTCTTGGGGGGACTGAAGCTTTCTTT. Translating it yields CASSLPLGGTEAFF.

In nucleotides, the CDR3 is TGTGCCAGCAGTTGGACAGGAAAAAACATTCAGTACTTC. Residues: CASSWTGKNIQYF. The J gene is TRBJ2-4, the V gene TRBV2; the match to TRBD1 covers 7 bases. CDR1 SNHLY and CDR2 FYNNEI come from the germline V gene. The CDR3 has 13 residues. J was trimmed by 4 bases and V by 5 bases; bases with no gene match: 2. The full variable domain, rest sourced from reference TRBV2 and TRBJ2-4, is EPEVTQTPSHQVTQMGQEVILRCVPISNHLYFYWYRQILGQKVEFLVSFYNNEISEKSEIFDDQFSVERPDGSNFTLKIRSTKLEDSAMYFCASSWTGKNIQYFGAGTRLSVL.

The V call is TRBV11-2, the J call TRBJ1-1; 7 positions match TRBD1. CDR3 length equals 13 residues. Germline V gene data show CDR1 as SGHAT and CDR2 as FQNNGV. Losses at the gene ends were 7 bases for V and 4 bases for J; bases not matched to a gene: 6. The CDR3 region is CASNQDRLTEAFF. The CDR3, as DNA: TGTGCCAGCAACCAGGACAGGCTCACTGAAGCTTTCTTT.

The genes are TRBV14 and TRBJ1-2, with D hard to call. The CDR3 extends over 16 amino acids. V lost 1 base and J 4 bases, leaving 16 bases between the germline ends. Germline V gene sequence: CDR1 SGHDN, CDR2 FVKESK. The CDR3 is CASSQVWAGPPYGYTF. The DNA for the CDR3 is TGTGCCAGCAGCCAAGTTTGGGCCGGCCCACCCTATGGCTACACCTTC.

This chain connects TRBV12-5 to TRBJ1-2; 10 bases are a match to TRBD1. Germline-derived CDR1 and CDR2 are LGHNT and FRNRAP. The CDR3 is 15 residues long. V gave up 2 bases and J gave up 7 bases; unmatched junction bases: 7. The CDR3 DNA reads TGTGCTAGTGGTTTGCCTCTCGGGACAGGGGCTGGCTACACCTTC. Translation gives CASGLPLGTGAGYTF.

The chain joins TRBV6-6 to TRBJ2-7; D is perhaps TRBD1 (5 bases). The germline CDR1 and CDR2 sequences are MNHNY and SVGAGI (reference sequence). V shed 7 bases and J shed 6 bases, with 10 bases lying between them. This CDR3 is built from 11 residues. As DNA, the CDR3 is TGTGCCAGCAAGGTCAGGGCCGAGCAGTACTTC. This translates into CASKVRAEQYF.

The V gene is TRBV5-6, the J gene TRBJ2-5, with unresolved D. The CDR3 totals 15 residues. V lost 1 base, J lost 5 bases, and 15 bases lay in between. CDR1 is SGHDT and CDR2 is YYEEEE in the germline V gene. CDR3 sequence reads: CASSLMSGGWETQYF. CDR3 nucleotides: TGTGCCAGCAGCTTGATGTCCGGCGGCTGGGAGACCCAGTACTTC. The variable domain in full, completed from reference TRBV5-6 and TRBJ2-5, reads DAGVTQSPTHLIKTRGQQVTLRCSPKSGHDTVSWYQQALGQGPQFIFQYYEEEERQRGNFPDRFSGHQFPNYSSELNVNALLLGDSALYLCASSLMSGGWETQYFGPGTRLLVL.

The sample holds a few counts of this clone. This chain links TRBV7-9 with TRBJ1-1, with unresolved D. The CDR3 consists of 12 residues. Germline assignment: CDR1 SEHNR and CDR2 FQNEAQ (reference sequence). V was shortened by 5 bases and J by 4 bases, with 8 bases between the two germline ends. CDR3 in amino acids: CASSAGATEAFF. The DNA of the CDR3 is TGTGCCAGCAGCGCCGGTGCCACTGAAGCTTTCTTT.